The following is a T cell receptor (beta chain) sequence with its context. Its antigen is unknown. This record comes from a study of regulatory T cells in long-lasting Graves disease. Study conclusions and caveats: Tissue studied was limited to peripheral blood, excluding thyroid tissue. Since the sample size was small, accuracy may have been reduced.

Construction of the TCR beta libraries employed iRepertoire HTBI primers in conjunction with Arm-PCR of CDR3 regions. TCRdb processed the multiplex PCR reads anew with MiXCR; each CDR3 protein has one entry. The repertoire includes some 250,000 distinct CDR3 sequences, 15% to 20% of them detected once, and roughly 15% sits in the top ten. Deletions cut 1 base from V and 4 bases from J, with 20 bases between. The CDR3 contains 18 residues. Germline-derived CDR1 and CDR2 are SGHTA and FQGNSA. Described time point: newly diagnosed GD, antithyroid drugs for less than 3 months. Researchers made the TCR library from RNA that was extracted from PBMCs. These data were also filed under a second study, of T cells in Graves' hyperthyroidism and ophthalmopathy.

The source is a woman aged 30 to 39 with Graves disease. This sample comprised peripheral blood mononuclear cells (PBMCs), obtained at new diagnosis, from a patient treated with antithyroid drugs. The rearrangement joins TRBV7-2 to TRBJ2-1; D is possibly TRBD2 (6 bases). For the CDR3, the DNA is TGTGCCAGCAGCTTAGTTCCGATTCGGGAGCGTCAATACAATGAGCAGTTCTTC. It encodes CASSLVPIRERQYNEQFF. Complete variable domain (other parts from reference TRBV7-2 and TRBJ2-1): GAGVSQSPSNKVTEKGKDVELRCDPISGHTALYWYRQSLGQGLEFLIYFQGNSAPDKSGLPSDRFSAERTGGSVSTLTIQRTQQEDSAVYLCASSLVPIRERQYNEQFFGPGTRLTVL.